The text below deals with one T cell receptor beta chain. This sample is drawn from a study of blood T cell repertoires in COVID-19. V dropped 6 bases and J dropped 4; count of bases not matched to a gene: 4. The CDR3 loop spans 13 amino acids. Libraries were prepared by immunoSEQ multiplex PCR; TCRdb keeps only in-frame clonotypes and omits some of them. The repertoire holds approximately 250,000 clones, with 70% to 90% as singletons. The sequenced sample consisted of peripheral blood. The chain carries TRBV12-3 or TRBV12-4 and TRBJ2-3; TRBD1 matches at 7 bases. The receptor was derived from a man aged 30-40 years who had recovered from COVID-19. The CDR3 protein is CASSYRGPDTQYF. Written as DNA, the CDR3 is TGTGCCAGCAGCTACAGGGGCCCAGATACGCAGTATTTT.